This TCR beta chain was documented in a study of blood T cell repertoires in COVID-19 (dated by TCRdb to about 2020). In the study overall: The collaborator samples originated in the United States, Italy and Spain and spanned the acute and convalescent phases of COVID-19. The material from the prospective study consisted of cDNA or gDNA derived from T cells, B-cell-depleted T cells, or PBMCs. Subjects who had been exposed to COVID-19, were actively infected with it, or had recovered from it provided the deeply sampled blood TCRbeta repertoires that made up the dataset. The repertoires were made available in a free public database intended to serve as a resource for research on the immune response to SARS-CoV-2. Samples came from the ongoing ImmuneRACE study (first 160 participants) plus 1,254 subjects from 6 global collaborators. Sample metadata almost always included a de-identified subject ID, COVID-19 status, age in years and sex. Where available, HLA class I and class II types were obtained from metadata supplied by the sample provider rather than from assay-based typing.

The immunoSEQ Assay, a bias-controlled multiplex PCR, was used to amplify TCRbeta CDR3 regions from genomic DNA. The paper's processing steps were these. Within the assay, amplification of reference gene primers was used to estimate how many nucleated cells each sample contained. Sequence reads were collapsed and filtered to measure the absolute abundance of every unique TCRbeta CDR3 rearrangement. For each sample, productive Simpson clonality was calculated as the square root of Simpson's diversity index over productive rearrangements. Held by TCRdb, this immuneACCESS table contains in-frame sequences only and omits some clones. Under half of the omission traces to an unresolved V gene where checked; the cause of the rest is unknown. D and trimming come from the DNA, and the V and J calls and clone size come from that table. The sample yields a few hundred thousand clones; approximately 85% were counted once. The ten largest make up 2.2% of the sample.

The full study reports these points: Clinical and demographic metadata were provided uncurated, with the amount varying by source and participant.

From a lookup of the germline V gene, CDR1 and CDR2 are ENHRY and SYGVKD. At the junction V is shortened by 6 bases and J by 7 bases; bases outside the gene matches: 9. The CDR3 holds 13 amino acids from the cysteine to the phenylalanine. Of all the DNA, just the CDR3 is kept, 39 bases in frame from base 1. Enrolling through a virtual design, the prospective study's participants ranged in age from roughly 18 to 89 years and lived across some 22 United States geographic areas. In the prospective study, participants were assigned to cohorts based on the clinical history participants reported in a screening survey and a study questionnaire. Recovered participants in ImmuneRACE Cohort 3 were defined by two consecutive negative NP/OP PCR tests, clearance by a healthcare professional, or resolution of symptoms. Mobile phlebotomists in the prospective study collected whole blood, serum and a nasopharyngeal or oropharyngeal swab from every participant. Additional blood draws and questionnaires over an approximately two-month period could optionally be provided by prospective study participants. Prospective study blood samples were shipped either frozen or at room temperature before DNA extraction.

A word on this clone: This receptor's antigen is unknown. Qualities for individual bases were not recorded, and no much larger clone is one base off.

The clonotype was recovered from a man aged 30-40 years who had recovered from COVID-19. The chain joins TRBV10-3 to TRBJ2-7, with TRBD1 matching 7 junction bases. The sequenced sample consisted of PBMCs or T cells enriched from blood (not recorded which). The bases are TGTGCCATCAGCCTGACAGGGCTTCCTGAGCAGTACTTC. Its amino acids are CAISLTGLPEQYF.